This T cell receptor beta chain was retrieved from a study of CD8 T cells in Susac syndrome. About 0.5 to 1 ug RNA was reverse transcribed with random hexamers. Each CDR3 protein is one row after TCRdb ran MiXCR on the immunoSEQ multiplex PCR reads. The sample has about 26,000 distinct CDR3 sequences, 94% seen once; the top ten hold around 0.27%. The TEMRA cells underwent FACS enrichment, while the CD8+ and CD4+ T cells underwent negative isolation. Germline V lookup: CDR1 SQVTM, CDR2 ANQGSEA. The trim removed 1 base at V and 2 bases at J, leaving 9 bases unmatched. The CDR3 is 18 residues long. The sequenced sample consisted of CD8+ T cells from PBMCs. The receptor comes from a human donor in good health. This rearrangement joins TRBV29-1 to TRBJ2-1; 12 nucleotides agree with TRBD2. CDR3 sequence: CSVEGKASGGAAYNEQFF. The DNA of the CDR3 is TGCAGCGTTGAAGGAAAGGCTAGCGGGGGGGCCGCCTACAATGAGCAGTTCTTC.